Below, one T cell receptor beta chain is given with its context. Its specificity is unknown. Libraries were prepared by immunoSEQ multiplex PCR; TCRdb keeps only in-frame clonotypes and omits some of them. This table holds about 41,000 clones, 76% found once. Every patient had relapsed following autologous stem cell transplantation, and cohorts differed in brentuximab vedotin exposure. The source of the sample is a study of PD-1 blockade in classical Hodgkin lymphoma. Notes on the study in general: No one has yet defined what causes the repertoire differences, which may be disease activity or prior therapy. Healthy donors reportedly exceeded newly diagnosed patients in baseline TCR diversity. Patients who began taking nivolumab under 1 year after ASCT were left out. CD4+ TCR diversity climbed significantly by C4D1, unlike CD8+ TCR diversity.

Source: peripheral blood mononuclear cells (PBMCs), taken at baseline. The source of this sequence is a human donor with classical Hodgkin lymphoma.

The chain's CDR3 is CASSPRAVGYQPQHF. The DNA for the CDR3 is TGTGCCAGCAGCCCTCGCGCCGTGGGGTATCAGCCCCAGCATTTT. The chain joins TRBV6-6 to TRBJ1-5; D is unclear. V gave up 6 bases and J gave up 5 bases, with 17 bases separating them. Germline lookup yields CDR1 MNHNY and CDR2 SVGAGI (reference sequence). This CDR3 contains 15 residues.